This TCR beta chain was captured by sequencing in a study of blood T cell repertoires in COVID-19. About the research overall: Samples representing acute and convalescent COVID-19 were sourced from the United States, Italy and Spain. PBMCs, B-cell-depleted T cells, or T cells provided the cDNA or gDNA that made up the material.

In the authors' methods: How many nucleated cells were present was estimated from reference gene primer amplification. Measured with immunoSEQ multiplex PCR; TCRdb has only the in-frame clones, and not every one. That table supplies the V and J calls and clone size; D and trimming were determined from the DNA. This table has around 150,000 clones, under 95% appearing once. Per the germline V gene, CDR1 is SNHLY and CDR2 is FYNNEI. With 7 bases clipped from V and 6 bases from J, the junction kept 7 bases outside the gene matches. The CDR3 is 13 amino acids. The specimen was peripheral blood. The receptor's source is a man aged 60 to 69 with active or convalescent COVID-19. The chain joins TRBV2 to TRBJ2-3; 7 bases map to TRBD2. The chain's CDR3 is CASMRSGVDTQYF. The DNA for the CDR3 is TGTGCCAGCATGCGGAGCGGGGTTGATACGCAGTATTTT. The full variable domain, in which reference TRBV2 and TRBJ2-3 provide the parts outside the CDR3, is EPEVTQTPSHQVTQMGQEVILRCVPISNHLYFYWYRQILGQKVEFLVSFYNNEISEKSEIFDDQFSVERPDGSNFTLKIRSTKLEDSAMYFCASMRSGVDTQYFGPGTRLTVL.